This T cell receptor (beta chain) was recorded in a study of Graves' ophthalmopathy and Graves' hyperthyroidism (dated 2018 in TCRdb). For context, the study as a whole: Peripheral blood was collected before any treatment was given, at the time of initial diagnosis. TCR beta repertoire signatures were used to distinguish Graves' ophthalmopathy from Graves' hyperthyroidism and to predict progression to ophthalmopathy. In total, approximately 140 blood samples were TCR-sequenced: approximately 42 ophthalmopathy, some 75 hyperthyroidism and some 17 hyperthyroidism-to-ophthalmopathy patients. To explore V-J signatures that distinguish ophthalmopathy from hyperthyroidism, a discovery set of around 100 patients was enrolled, made up of under 50 with ophthalmopathy and 57 with stable hyperthyroidism. An independent validation cohort comprised 18 to 20 hyperthyroidism patients and 17 patients who later progressed from hyperthyroidism to ophthalmopathy. In five or six hyperthyroidism patients, T-cell repertoires of thyroid tissue and blood were compared. After sampling, hyperthyroidism patients received methimazole starting at 30 mg daily, and ophthalmopathy patients received high-dose intravenous methylprednisolone. For training and testing, the approximately 97 patients in the discovery cohort were randomly divided in a 7:3 ratio. Study-wide findings and limitations: In validation, the model predicted ophthalmopathy progression with about 64% sensitivity and approximately 72% specificity; more than ten predicted patients were CT-confirmed with GO in a median of around 6 months. Most expanded thyroid clonotypes with a frequency above 0.001 also appeared in blood, which suggests that blood repertoires may reflect the immune response in the thyroid. No statistical method was used to predetermine the sample size, and group allocation was not hidden from the investigators. The 13-signature model separated ophthalmopathy from stable hyperthyroidism with 87.88% sensitivity and 81% to 82% specificity in cross-validation, and 80%/75% in the test set.

Stable hyperthyroidism was defined as no progression to ophthalmopathy within 18 months of follow-up. Patients with hyperthyroidism were aged 18 to 65 years, had been newly diagnosed, and had a disease duration of less than 2 months. Patients were excluded if they had other autoimmune diseases, uncontrolled infections, pregnancy or lactation. Diagnosis relied on clinical symptoms, serum thyroxine, TRAb, thyroid ultrasound and orbital computed tomography. Using Ficoll-Paque density gradient centrifugation, PBMCs were isolated from 9.5 to 10 ml of fresh peripheral blood. Total RNA was extracted with Trizol reagent and quality-checked on an Agilent 2100 Bioanalyzer. For repertoire sequencing, the TCR beta CDR3 regions were amplified from RNA transcripts. HTBI primers and the Qiagen OneStep RT-PCR kit were used in a first-round RT-PCR, which was followed by a second-round multiplex PCR, size selection and purification. Libraries were sequenced on an Illumina HiSeq2000 using paired-end 100 bp reads. Processing in the source paper ran as follows. SOAPnuke was used for read processing, and reads with adapters, uncalled bases, a mean Phred below 15, or no exact constant-primer or identifier match were discarded. High-quality paired reads were merged with COPE v1.2.5. Clonotypes were defined as unique nucleotide sequences and were aligned to IMGT TRB V, D and J references using MiTCR v1.1. The analysis was limited to V-J combinations with a frequency above 0.0001, which together covered roughly 99% of the repertoires. For each V-J combination, a TCR clonal expansion and chaos score was defined as F50 clonal expansion divided by the chaos observed in the TCRdist matrix. Welch's t-statistics and random forest were used to narrow the features down to 10 to 15 V-J combinations, which were then fed into a naive Bayes classifier. Thyroid-blood repertoire similarity was quantified with the Morisita-Horn index. TCRdb reworked the public reads: Q25 trimming with fastp, MiXCR clone assembly, productive beta chains retained. Under each unique CDR3 protein, matching rows form one entry showing the most common genes and DNA. It is TCRdb's table, rather than the study itself, that gives the V and J calls and clone size. Counted in this sample were 400,000 to 450,000 distinct CDR3 sequences; under 25% of them appeared once. The biggest ten clones account for roughly 3.2% of the sample.

Note on this clonotype: Its target antigen remains unknown. The input lacks base qualities; no much larger clone sits a single base away.

The receptor was isolated from a woman younger than 35 with stable Graves' hyperthyroidism. Donor details come from another sample of the same person, matched by shared clones. The sequenced sample was peripheral blood.

The CDR3 sequence is CASSGSGGAGNEQFF. The nucleotide sequence is TGTGCCAGCAGTGGATCAGGGGGCGCTGGCAATGAGCAGTTCTTC. The chain joins TRBV6-1 to TRBJ2-1; 8 bases in between match TRBD1. The CDR3 runs 15 residues from the cysteine to the phenylalanine. Solely the CDR3 DNA is kept, with 45 bases framed from the first base. V is cut back by 4 bases and J by 6 bases, with 8 bases in the junction unmatched. CDR1 and CDR2 are drawn from the germline V gene: MNHNS, SASEGT.